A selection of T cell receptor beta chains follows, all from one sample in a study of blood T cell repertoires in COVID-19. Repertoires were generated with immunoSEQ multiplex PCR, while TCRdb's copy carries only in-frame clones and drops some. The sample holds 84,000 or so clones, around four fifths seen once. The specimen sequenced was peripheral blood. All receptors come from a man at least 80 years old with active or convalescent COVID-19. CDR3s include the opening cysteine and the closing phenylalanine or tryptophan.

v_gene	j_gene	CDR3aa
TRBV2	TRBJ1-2	CASSPDSRGYTF
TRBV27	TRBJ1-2	CASSLRQGLYGYTF
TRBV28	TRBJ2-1	CASGGQGTFSNEQFF
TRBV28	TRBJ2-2	CASKTATGELFF
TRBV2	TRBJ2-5	CASSDLGLSRIQETQYF
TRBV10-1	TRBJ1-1	CASSKDNLNTEAFF
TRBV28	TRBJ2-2	CASRPPGQITGELFF
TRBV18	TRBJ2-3	CASSPGQGTDTQYF
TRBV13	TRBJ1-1	CASSSGQSEAFF
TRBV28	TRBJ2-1	CASFSVGLAWATEQFF
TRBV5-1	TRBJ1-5	CASSLGDLNQPQHF
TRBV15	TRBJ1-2	CATSRDPRTTGRDGYTF
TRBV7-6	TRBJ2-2	CASSPGPGQGKDTGELFF
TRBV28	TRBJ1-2	CASSFGGGVYTF
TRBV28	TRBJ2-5	CASSEDYQVVETQYF
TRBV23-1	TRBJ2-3	CGRRKGSTDTQYF
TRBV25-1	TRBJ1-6	CASSESIGGIGSPLHF
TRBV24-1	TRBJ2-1	CATSEAAGGYNEQFF
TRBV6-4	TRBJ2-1	CASSASGLGAGAYNEQFF
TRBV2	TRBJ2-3	CASSGVAGVEDTQYF
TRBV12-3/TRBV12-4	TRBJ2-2	CASSRESGGELFF
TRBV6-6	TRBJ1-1	CASSYEGAATEAFF
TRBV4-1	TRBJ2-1	CASSQWGLAGNNEQFF
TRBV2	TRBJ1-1	CASSEGTAPTEAFF
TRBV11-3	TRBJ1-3	CASSLGSSSGNTIYF
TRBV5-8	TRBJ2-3	CASSAIDWDTQYF
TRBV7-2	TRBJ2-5	CASSPTPDRGLETQYF
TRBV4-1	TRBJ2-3	CASSHRKGLTDTQYF
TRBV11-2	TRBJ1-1	CASSRAGTQNTEAFF
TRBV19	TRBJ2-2	CASRRTAGELFF
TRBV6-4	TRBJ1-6	CASSEGRGNSPLHF
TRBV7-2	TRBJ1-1	CASSSTGAPTEAFF
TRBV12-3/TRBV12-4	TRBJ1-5	CASGLNSNQPQHF
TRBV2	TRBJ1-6	CASTKTGNSPLHF
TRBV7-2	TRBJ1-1	CASSLGGSAAGAFF
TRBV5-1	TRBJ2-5	CASSLAGETQYF
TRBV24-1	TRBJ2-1	CATSDRTSRGNEQFF
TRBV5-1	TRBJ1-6	CASSVGVSSYNSPLHF
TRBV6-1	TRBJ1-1	CASSETWNTEAFF
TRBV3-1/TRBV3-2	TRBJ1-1	CASSHDGTGRGTEAFF
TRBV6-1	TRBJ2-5	CASSDHDREETQYF
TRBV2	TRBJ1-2	CASSRRPGTGPMLKRYTF
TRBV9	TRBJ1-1	CASSARDRVAEAFF
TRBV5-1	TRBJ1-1	CASSLAGERVTEAFF
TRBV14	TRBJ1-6	CASSQISGSPLHF
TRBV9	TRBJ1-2	CASSVEEWFGYTF
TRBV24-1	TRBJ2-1	CATSDPGGRRDEQFF
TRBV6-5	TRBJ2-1	CASSVSGTPYNEQFF
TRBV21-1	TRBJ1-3	CASSKPGASSGNTIYF
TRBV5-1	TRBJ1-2	CASRTGTDYGYTF
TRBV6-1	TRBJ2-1	CASSEVSEQFF
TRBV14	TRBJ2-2	CASSQGRGLDYTGELFF